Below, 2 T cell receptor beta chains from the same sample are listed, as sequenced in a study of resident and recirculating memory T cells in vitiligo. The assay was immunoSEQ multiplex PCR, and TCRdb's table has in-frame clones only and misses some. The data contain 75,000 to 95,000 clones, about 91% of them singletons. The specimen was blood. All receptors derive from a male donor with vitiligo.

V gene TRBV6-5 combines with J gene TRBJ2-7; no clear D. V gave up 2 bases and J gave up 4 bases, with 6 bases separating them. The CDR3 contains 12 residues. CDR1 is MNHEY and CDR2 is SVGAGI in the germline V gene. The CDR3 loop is CASSYPSYEQYF. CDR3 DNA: TGTGCCAGCAGTTACCCTTCTTACGAGCAGTACTTC.

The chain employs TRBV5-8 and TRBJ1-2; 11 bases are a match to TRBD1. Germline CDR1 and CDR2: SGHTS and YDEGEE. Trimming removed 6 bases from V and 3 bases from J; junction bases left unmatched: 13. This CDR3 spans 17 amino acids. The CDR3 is CASIKGQGATGDYGYTF. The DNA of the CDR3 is TGTGCCAGCATCAAAGGACAGGGGGCTACCGGGGACTATGGCTACACCTTC.